This TCR beta chain was observed in a study of glioma-infiltrating T cells after dendritic cell vaccination. Sample time point: after dendritic cell vaccination, including at tumor progression/relapse. Patients had residual fresh-frozen tumor tissue and more than two years of survival data. The immunoSEQ assay amplified TCRB CDR3 from up to roughly 2 ug DNA. The PCR used 60 V beta and 13 J beta primers. Clones were sequenced by immunoSEQ multiplex PCR, and TCRdb holds only the in-frame ones, with some missing. This sample carries about 58,000 clones, around 83% of them seen once, and the ten largest clones take approximately 15%. The CDR3 has 14 amino acids. CDR1 and CDR2 (germline): SGDLS, YYNGEE. The ends were cut back, 4 bases at V and 4 bases at J, with 14 bases in the middle.

The chain links TRBV9 to TRBJ1-1, with a possible D match to TRBD1 (5 bases). The sequenced sample was blood, obtained after dendritic cell vaccination. This clonotype was obtained from a human donor with glioblastoma. DNA of the CDR3: TGTGCCAGCAGCTTCTCGACAGCGGGCACTGAAGCTTTCTTT. Its protein is CASSFSTAGTEAFF. Based on the CDR3 plus reference TRBV9 and TRBJ1-1, the full variable domain is DSGVTQTPKHLITATGQRVTLRCSPRSGDLSVYWYQQSLDQGLQFLIQYYNGEERAKGNILERFSAQQFPDLHSELNLSSLELGDSALYFCASSFSTAGTEAFFGQGTRLTVV.